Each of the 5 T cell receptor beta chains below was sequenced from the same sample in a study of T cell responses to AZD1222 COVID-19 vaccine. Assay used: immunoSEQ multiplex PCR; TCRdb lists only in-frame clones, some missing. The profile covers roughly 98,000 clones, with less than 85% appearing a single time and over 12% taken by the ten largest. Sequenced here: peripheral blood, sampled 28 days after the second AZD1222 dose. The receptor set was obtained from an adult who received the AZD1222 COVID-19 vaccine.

The CDR3 DNA is TGTGCCAGCAGTGCTGGAGTGCTTCATCAGCCCCAGCATTTT. Residues: CASSAGVLHQPQHF. V and J are TRBV2 and TRBJ1-5; no firm D call. The CDR3 loop spans 14 amino acids. Deletions cut 4 bases from V and 5 bases from J, with 12 bases between. The germline gives CDR1 SNHLY, CDR2 FYNNEI. The full variable domain, its missing parts supplied by reference TRBV2 and TRBJ1-5, is EPEVTQTPSHQVTQMGQEVILRCVPISNHLYFYWYRQILGQKVEFLVSFYNNEISEKSEIFDDQFSVERPDGSNFTLKIRSTKLEDSAMYFCASSAGVLHQPQHFGDGTRLSIL.

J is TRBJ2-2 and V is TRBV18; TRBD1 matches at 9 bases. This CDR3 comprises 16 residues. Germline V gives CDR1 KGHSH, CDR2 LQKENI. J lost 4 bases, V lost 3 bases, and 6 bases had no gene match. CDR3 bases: TGTGCCAGCTCACCCACAGGGGGCGCTTTCACCGGGGAGCTGTTTTTT. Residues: CASSPTGGAFTGELFF.

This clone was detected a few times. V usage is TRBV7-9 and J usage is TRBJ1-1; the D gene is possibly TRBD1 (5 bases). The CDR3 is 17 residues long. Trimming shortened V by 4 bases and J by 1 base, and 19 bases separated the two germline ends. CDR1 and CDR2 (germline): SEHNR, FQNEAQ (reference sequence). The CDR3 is CASSSSVRAGRNTEAFF. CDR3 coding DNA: TGTGCCAGCAGCTCTTCTGTTAGAGCAGGGCGGAACACTGAAGCTTTCTTT.

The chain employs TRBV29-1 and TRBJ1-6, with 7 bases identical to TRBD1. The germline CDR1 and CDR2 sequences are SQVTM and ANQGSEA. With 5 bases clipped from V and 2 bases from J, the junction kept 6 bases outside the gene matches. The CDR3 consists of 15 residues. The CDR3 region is CSVKGAAPYNSPLHF. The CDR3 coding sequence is TGCAGCGTTAAGGGGGCGGCGCCCTATAATTCACCCCTCCACTTT.

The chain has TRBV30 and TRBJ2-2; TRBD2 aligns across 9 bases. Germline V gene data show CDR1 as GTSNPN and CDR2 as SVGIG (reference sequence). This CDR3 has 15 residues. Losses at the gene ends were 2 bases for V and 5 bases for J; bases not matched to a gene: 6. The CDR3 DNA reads TGTGCCTGGAGTAGTGCGGGAGGGCCGACCGGGGAGCTGTTTTTT. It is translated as CAWSSAGGPTGELFF.